Listed below are T cell receptor beta chains from one sample, sequenced in a study of neurological immune-mediated disorders. MiXCR was run by TCRdb on the 5' RACE reads, yielding one entry per CDR3 protein. This repertoire shows about 30,000 distinct CDR3 sequences, roughly a sixth found once; its top ten account for less than 5.5%. Source material: CD4+ T cells from blood. These receptors originate from a female donor with HTLV-1-associated myelopathy (HAM/TSP). Each CDR3 is given with its conserved first and last residue. Fields, in order: clone size, J gene, D gene, V gene, CDR3 DNA, CDR3 protein. The D gene is left open where the match is weak. Size is stated for part of the rows, as once, few or many counts, or as a class when the clone is expanded.

many TRBJ2-1 TRBD1 TRBV5-1 TGCGCCAGCAGCAAGGACAGGGGGGAATACAATGAGCAGTTCTTC CASSKDRGEYNEQFF
many TRBJ2-5 NA TRBV28 TGTGCCAGCAGTCTAGCGTGGGAGACCCAGTACTTC CASSLAWETQYF
many TRBJ2-2 TRBD1 TRBV7-2 TGTGCCAGCAGCTTACAGCCCAGGGGGCGACTCATCACCGGGGAGCTGTTTTTT CASSLQPRGRLITGELFF
many TRBJ1-6 NA TRBV10-3 TGTGCCACAACTCAGGGGTCAACGGGGGATTCACCCCTCCACTTT CATTQGSTGDSPLHF
many TRBJ2-1 TRBD2 TRBV20-1 TGCAGTGCTAGCACTAGCGGGAGGAGGAATGAGCAGTTCTTC CSASTSGRRNEQFF
large TRBJ2-2 NA TRBV7-2 TGTGCCAGCAGCTCTCAACTAGGAAACACCGGGGAGCTGTTTTTT CASSSQLGNTGELFF
many TRBJ2-1 NA TRBV7-8 TGTGCCAGCAGCTTAGCTGCCGGGGGCAATGAGCAGTTCTTC CASSLAAGGNEQFF
many TRBJ2-1 TRBD2 TRBV5-6 TGTGCCAGCAGCTCGGGACTAGAGGTTCGCTCCTACAATGAGCAGTTCTTC CASSSGLEVRSYNEQFF
many TRBJ1-4 NA TRBV3-1 TGTGCCAGCAGCTACCGGGAGTTTGAAAAACTGTTTTTT CASSYREFEKLFF
many TRBJ2-7 TRBD1 TRBV29-1 TGCAGCGCATGCTCTGACAGGGGTTCCTACGAGCAGTACTTC CSACSDRGSYEQYF
NA TRBJ2-3 NA TRBV5-1 TGCTCCAGCAGCTTGGCCCGAGGTGAATGCACCACTGATACGCAGTATTTT CSSSLARGECTTDTQYF
many TRBJ2-1 NA TRBV10-3 TGTGCCATCAGTTTGACTGGAAACAATGAGCAGTTCTTC CAISLTGNNEQFF
many TRBJ2-7 NA TRBV4-3 TGCGCCAGCAGCCAAGACAGAAGATATGCCTTGGCCTACGAGCAGTACTTC CASSQDRRYALAYEQYF
many TRBJ2-3 NA TRBV2 TGTGCCAGCAGGGGGACGTTTGCTAGCACAGATACGCAGTATTTT CASRGTFASTDTQYF
many TRBJ2-7 TRBD1 TRBV9 TGTGCCAGCAGCTTATCGGGACAGCCCTTAGGGGAGCAGTACTTC CASSLSGQPLGEQYF
many TRBJ1-2 NA TRBV12-3/TRBV12-4 TGTGCCAGCAGTTTAAACAGGAGGTATGGCTACACCTTC CASSLNRRYGYTF
few TRBJ2-7 TRBD1 TRBV12-3/TRBV12-4 TGTGCCAGCAGTCCCGGGACAGGTTTTCGGGAGCAGTACTTC CASSPGTGFREQYF
many TRBJ2-1 NA TRBV20-1 TGCAGTGCACAGACTAGCTACAATGAGCAGTTCTTC CSAQTSYNEQFF
many TRBJ2-7 NA TRBV29-1 TGCAGCGTTGTAACCTCATCCGAGCAGTACTTC CSVVTSSEQYF
medium-sized TRBJ1-1 NA TRBV20-1 TGCAGTGCTCGGGAGGGACTGAACACTGAAGCTTTCTTT CSAREGLNTEAFF
many TRBJ2-2 NA TRBV5-1 TGCGCCAGCAGCTTGAAGCTAGCCCAAACCGGGGAGCTGTTTTTT CASSLKLAQTGELFF
many TRBJ2-7 NA TRBV5-1 TGCGCCAGCAGCTTGGCGAGAGCTAAGGGCCACGAGCAGTACTTC CASSLARAKGHEQYF
many TRBJ2-7 NA TRBV7-2 TGTGCCAGCAGCTTAGGGTTCAGCTACGAGCAGTACTTC CASSLGFSYEQYF
many TRBJ2-2 TRBD1 TRBV12-5 TGTGCTAGTGGTTTAGGACAGGGCAACGGGGAGCTGTTTTTT CASGLGQGNGELFF
many TRBJ2-1 TRBD2 TRBV20-1 TGCAGTGCTACAATAACCGGGACTAGCTTCAATGAGCAGTTCTTC CSATITGTSFNEQFF
medium-sized TRBJ2-1 TRBD1 TRBV20-1 TGCAGTGCGGGCCGGACAGGGTATTCCTACAATGAGCAGTTCTTC CSAGRTGYSYNEQFF
few TRBJ1-1 NA TRBV5-1 TGCGCCAGCAGCTTTCGAGGGCTATTGAACACTGAAGCTTTCTTT CASSFRGLLNTEAFF
many TRBJ1-3 NA TRBV28 TGTGCCAGCAGTTTAAGTGAACCTGGAAACACCATATATTTT CASSLSEPGNTIYF
many TRBJ2-1 TRBD2 TRBV11-2 TGTGCCAGCAGCTTTAGCGGGGGCTACAATGAGCAGTTCTTC CASSFSGGYNEQFF
large TRBJ2-3 TRBD2 TRBV20-1 TGCAGTGCTAGAATCAGCGGGGGGTGGGCAGATACGCAGTATTTT CSARISGGWADTQYF
NA TRBJ2-7 TRBD1 TRBV5-1 TGCGCCAGCGGACAGGTCCTCTCCTACGAGCAGTACTTC CASGQVLSYEQYF
NA TRBJ2-1 TRBD2 TRBV5-1 TGCGCCAGCAGCTTTCTAGCGGGGGGTGCCTACAATGAGCAGTTCTTC CASSFLAGGAYNEQFF
many TRBJ2-3 TRBD2 TRBV24-1 TGTGCCACCAGTGACCCCAGCGGGAGTACAGATACGCAGTATTTT CATSDPSGSTDTQYF
NA TRBJ1-2 NA TRBV5-1 TGCGCCAGCAGTTCTACTACCCAGCGCTATGGCTACACCTTC CASSSTTQRYGYTF
many TRBJ1-1 NA TRBV20-1 TGCAGTGCCAGGAGGGGAGACACTGAAGCTTTCTTT CSARRGDTEAFF
many TRBJ2-1 TRBD2 TRBV19 TGTGCCAGTAGGGACCGCGGGGGGAATGAGCAGTTCTTC CASRDRGGNEQFF
many TRBJ2-3 TRBD2 TRBV5-8 TGTGCCAGCACCACGACTAGCGGGGGGAGGACAGATACGCAGTATTTT CASTTTSGGRTDTQYF
many TRBJ2-2 NA TRBV19 TGTGCCAGTAGTCCGCTGACAGAACCCGGGGAGCTGTTTTTT CASSPLTEPGELFF
many TRBJ2-7 NA TRBV7-8 TGTGCCAGCAGCTTAGATCCCGGGCCAAGTAGGGTTTCCTACGAGCAGTACTTC CASSLDPGPSRVSYEQYF
many TRBJ2-1 TRBD1 TRBV20-1 TGCAGTGCCTTCGGACAGGGTCAACAGTTCTTC CSAFGQGQQFF
NA TRBJ2-1 TRBD2 TRBV5-5 TGTGCCAGCAGCCAAGCGGGAGGAGGGGGCAATGAGCAGTTCTTC CASSQAGGGGNEQFF
NA TRBJ2-7 NA TRBV7-2 TGTGCCAGCAGCACGACATCTTACGAGCAGTACTTC CASSTTSYEQYF
NA TRBJ2-2 NA TRBV7-9 TGTGCCGCGGGACGACTCGGAGGGGAGCTGTTTTTT CAAGRLGGELFF
many TRBJ2-1 TRBD2 TRBV20-1 TGCAGTGCCGGCCATCTGGGACTAGACAATGAGCAGTTCTTC CSAGHLGLDNEQFF
once TRBJ2-2 TRBD2 TRBV14 TGTGCCAGCAGCCAACTAGGACTAGCGGGAGTAGCCACCGGGGAGCTGTTTTTT CASSQLGLAGVATGELFF
many TRBJ2-2 TRBD2 TRBV20-1 TGCAGTGCTAGTAGCGGGGTCACCGGGGAGCTGTTTTTT CSASSGVTGELFF
many TRBJ1-2 TRBD1 TRBV20-1 TGCAGTGCTACTCGGACAGGGGCTACCTATGGCTACACCTTC CSATRTGATYGYTF
NA TRBJ2-7 NA TRBV7-9 TGTGCCAGCAGCCCAGCTAACTTCTGGACAAACTCCTACGAGCAGTACTTC CASSPANFWTNSYEQYF
many TRBJ2-5 TRBD2 TRBV20-1 TGCAGTGCTAGGGTCGAGGGAGGGCAAGAGACCCAGTACTTC CSARVEGGQETQYF
many TRBJ2-1 NA TRBV19 TGTGCCAGTAAATTATTCGCGAGGGAGGACAATGAGCAGTTCTTC CASKLFAREDNEQFF
many TRBJ2-1 NA TRBV7-8 TGTGCCAGCGCAGGTCATCGCGGCATCTACTACAATGAGCAGTTCTTC CASAGHRGIYYNEQFF
many TRBJ2-7 NA TRBV7-2 TGTGCCAGCAGCCCCACGATAAGCTCCTACGAGCAGTACTTC CASSPTISSYEQYF
many TRBJ2-1 TRBD2 TRBV6-1 TGTGCCAGCAGGTCCCAGGCGGGGGAGTCCTACAATGAGCAGTTCTTC CASRSQAGESYNEQFF
many TRBJ1-1 NA TRBV20-1 TGCAGTGCTATCCGGGGCACGAACACTGAAGCTTTCTTT CSAIRGTNTEAFF
many TRBJ1-3 NA TRBV20-1 TGCAGTGCTAGAGACGCGGGTTACACCATATATTTT CSARDAGYTIYF
many TRBJ1-1 NA TRBV29-1 TGCAGCGTTGCGGACAGAAAGAACACTGAAGCTTTCTTT CSVADRKNTEAFF
many TRBJ2-7 NA TRBV18 TGTGCCAGCTCAGACACCTCCTACGAGCAGTACTTC CASSDTSYEQYF
many TRBJ2-7 TRBD2 TRBV20-1 TGCAGTGCTAGAGATTCAGGACGAGGGCTAGCGGGCTACGAGCAGTACTTC CSARDSGRGLAGYEQYF
NA TRBJ2-7 NA TRBV28 TGTGACAGTAAAGACACCGGATCCTACGAGCAGTACTTC CDSKDTGSYEQYF
NA TRBJ2-3 TRBD2 TRBV5-1 TGCGCCAGCAGCCCGGGACTCCTAGCGGGGGGGCCAGATACGCAGTATTTT CASSPGLLAGGPDTQYF